Here is one T cell receptor beta chain with its context. These data belong to a study of blood T cell repertoires in COVID-19. Study information: Specimens from acute and convalescent COVID-19 originated in the United States, Italy and Spain.

TCRdb keeps only in-frame clones here, not all; method: immunoSEQ multiplex PCR. Counted here are some 56,000 clones, 80% to 90% occurring once; the ten biggest clones make up roughly 6.5%. The V gene lost 1 base and the J gene lost 5 bases, with 6 bases spanning the gap. This CDR3 spans 13 amino acids. Germline V CDR1 and CDR2: SGHVS, FQNEAQ. This clonotype originated in a woman in her sixties with COVID-19, enrolled during active disease. This chain links TRBV7-8 with TRBJ1-5, with D hard to call. Sequencing used peripheral blood. The DNA for the CDR3 is TGTGCCAGCAGCTTAGGAGGAGATCAGCCCCAGCATTTT. It is translated as CASSLGGDQPQHF.